This T cell receptor (beta chain) appears in the sequencing data of a study of patients and donors after allogeneic stem cell transplantation. MiXCR, run by TCRdb on the RT-PCR reads, gives a single entry per CDR3 protein. Of approximately 24,000 distinct CDR3 sequences in the sample, approximately 39% were seen once. The sample taken for sequencing was blood, either unsorted or a sorted T cell fraction (not recorded which). The receptor was isolated from a human donor who was either an allogeneic HSCT recipient or a stem cell or donor lymphocyte infusion donor (not recorded which). It is not recorded whose cells these are; they may come from a transplant donor.

The CDR3 DNA follows: TGTGCCAGCGCCGCGGGAGGGCCAATGTCGTCCTTCTACTTC. Its translation is CASAAGGPMSSFYF. This sequence joins TRBV12-3 or TRBV12-4 and TRBJ2-5; 9 positions match TRBD2. V lost 8 bases, J lost 14 bases, and 18 bases stayed unmatched. CDR3 length: 14 residues.